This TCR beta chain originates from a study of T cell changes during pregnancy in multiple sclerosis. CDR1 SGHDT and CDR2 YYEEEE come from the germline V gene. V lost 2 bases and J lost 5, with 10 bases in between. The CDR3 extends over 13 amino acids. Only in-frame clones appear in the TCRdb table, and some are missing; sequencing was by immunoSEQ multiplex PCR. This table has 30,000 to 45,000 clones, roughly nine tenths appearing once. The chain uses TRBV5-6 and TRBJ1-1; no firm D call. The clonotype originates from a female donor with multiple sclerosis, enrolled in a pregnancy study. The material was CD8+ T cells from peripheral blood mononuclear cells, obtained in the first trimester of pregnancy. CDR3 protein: CASSLVRGTEAFF. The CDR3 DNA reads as TGTGCCAGCAGCTTAGTCAGAGGAACTGAAGCTTTCTTT.